These 9 T cell receptor beta chains were sequenced from one sample in a study of cytomegalovirus exposure and HLA in healthy donors. 60 Vbeta and 13 Jbeta primers were used in PCR. TCRdb keeps only in-frame clones here, not all; method: immunoSEQ multiplex PCR. The sample has about 150,000 clones; 82% are singletons. The specimen was PBMCs. The origin of the receptors is a male donor in good health and CMV-seronegative.

The rearrangement joins TRBV15 to TRBJ2-7, with 12 bases identical to TRBD2. Germline V gene sequence: CDR1 LNHNV, CDR2 YYDKDF (reference sequence). The CDR3 length is 19 residues. Trimming cost V 3 bases and J 2 bases; bases outside gene matches: 14. In nucleotides, the CDR3 is TGTGCCACCAGCAGCCCAGGCCGACTAGCGGGAGTCTTCACCTACGAGCAGTACTTC. Its translation: CATSSPGRLAGVFTYEQYF.

The genes are TRBV7-9 and TRBJ1-2, with a possible D match to TRBD1 (5 bases). CDR1 and CDR2 (germline): SEHNR, FQNEAQ (reference sequence). Trimming removed 5 bases at V and 2 bases at J, with 12 bases between. The CDR3 has 14 amino acids. CDR3 nucleotides: TGTGCCAGCAGCACAGGTGGGGGGAACTATGGCTACACCTTC. Translation: CASSTGGGNYGYTF.

The chain has TRBV11-2 and TRBJ2-5; D might be TRBD1 (6 bases). In germline, CDR1 is SGHAT, CDR2 FQNNGV. The ends were cut back, 5 bases at V and 0 bases at J, with 10 bases in the middle. This CDR3 is 14 amino acids long. As DNA, the CDR3 is TGTGCCAGCAGCCGAGACAGGAACCAAGAGACCCAGTACTTC. Protein: CASSRDRNQETQYF.

The gene calls are TRBV27 and TRBJ1-1, with a possible D match to TRBD1 (5 bases). The V and J ends lost 10 bases and 5 bases respectively, with 17 bases between them. CDR3 length: 13 residues. The germline V gene has CDR1 MNHEY and CDR2 SMNVEV (reference sequence). The CDR3 DNA is TGTGCCACCCGTTTCGGGGCGGGGACTGAAGCTTTCTTT. Its protein is CATRFGAGTEAFF.

This clone was observed a few times. The rearrangement uses TRBV4-1 and TRBJ1-1; 11 bases agree with TRBD1. The CDR3 covers 15 residues. Germline CDR1 reads MGHRA; CDR2 reads YSYEKL. After removal of 2 bases from V and 4 bases from J, the junction contained 3 bases not matched to a gene. CDR3 nucleotides: TGCGCCAGCAGCCAAACCGGGACAGGGGGCACTGAAGCTTTCTTT. This translates into CASSQTGTGGTEAFF.

This clone has just a few counts. This chain joins TRBV11-3 and TRBJ2-2; no clear D gene. Per germline, CDR1 SGHNT and CDR2 YENEEA. Trimming pared 5 bases from V and 8 bases from J, leaving 9 bases between. The CDR3 is 12 residues long. The CDR3 DNA follows: TGTGCCAGCAGCCACCCGCAGGGGGAGCTGTTTTTT. Translating gives CASSHPQGELFF.

This rearrangement joins TRBV6-5 to TRBJ1-2; D uncertain. Germline-derived CDR1 and CDR2 are MNHEY and SVGAGI. The CDR3 has 15 amino acids. V lost 6 bases to trimming and J lost 4 bases, with 18 bases between them. The CDR3 reads CASSGSGGLSYGYTF. DNA of the CDR3: TGTGCCAGCAGCGGATCAGGAGGGCTCTCCTATGGCTACACCTTC.

The rearrangement joins TRBV15 to TRBJ1-4; 10 bases agree with TRBD1. Germline V gene sequence: CDR1 LNHNV, CDR2 YYDKDF (reference sequence). The junction had 4 bases not matched to a gene; V was cut back by 0 bases and J by 0 bases. The CDR3 length is 18 residues. The CDR3 region is CATSRDGTGATTNEKLFF. CDR3 nucleotides: TGTGCCACCAGCAGAGATGGGACAGGGGCTACAACTAATGAAAAACTGTTTTTT. The full variable domain, rest sourced from reference TRBV15 and TRBJ1-4, is DAMVIQNPRYQVTQFGKPVTLSCSQTLNHNVMYWYQQKSSQAPKLLFHYYDKDFNNEADTPDNFQSRRPNTSFCFLDIRSPGLGDTAMYLCATSRDGTGATTNEKLFFGSGTQLSVL.

This clone was counted a few times. The CDR3: CASRWVPYRGCYTGELFF. CDR3 DNA: TGTGCCAGCAGGTGGGTCCCTTACAGGGGATGTTACACCGGGGAGCTGTTTTTT. This sequence joins TRBV6-7 and TRBJ2-2, with 7 bases fitting TRBD1. TRBV6-7 is treated as an ORF (open reading frame) with a function not yet certain. Trimming removed 6 bases from V and 3 bases from J; junction bases left unmatched: 16. This CDR3 is 18 amino acids long.